The 23 T cell receptor beta chains below come from one sample, sequenced in a study of T cells in women clearing cervical HPV infection (dated by TCRdb to the late 2010s). The library was prepared using the immunoSEQ multiplex PCR assay. Drawn from immuneACCESS, this table holds only the in-frame rearrangements with V and J called that TCRdb kept. Clones are partly lost; checked studies trace under half to an unresolved V gene and leave the rest unexplained. This sample's clone table shows about 31,000 clones. Approximately 8.1% of the sample is taken by the ten largest. The sequencing input was blood buffy coat. These receptors were obtained from a woman between 18 and 70 years old with a cervical HPV16 infection that either progressed to CIN3+ or cleared (not recorded which).

Partial CDR3 DNA: TGTGCCAGCAGTGAAGCGGCGACAATACCCAATCAGCCC. Protein sequence: CASSEAATIPNQP. The whole CDR3 protein reads CASSEAATIPNQPQHF. The chain joins TRBV2 to TRBJ1-5; D remains ambiguous. The missing CDR3 end, 3 residues past where the read stops, is filled in from the germline J gene. Germline values: CDR1 SNHLY, CDR2 FYNNEI. The CDR3 contains 16 residues. With 0 bases removed from V and 3 bases from J, the gap between germline ends came to 12 bases. Filled out from reference TRBV2 and TRBJ1-5, the complete variable domain reads EPEVTQTPSHQVTQMGQEVILRCVPISNHLYFYWYRQILGQKVEFLVSFYNNEISEKSEIFDDQFSVERPDGSNFTLKIRSTKLEDSAMYFCASSEAATIPNQPQHFGDGTRLSIL.

As concerns this clone: The sequence runs out 3 residues before the end of the CDR3; the remainder is reconstructed from the germline J gene. The chain recombines TRBV10-3 with TRBJ2-2, with 7 positions matching TRBD1. This CDR3 comprises 13 residues. V lost 9 bases and J lost 6; bases outside the gene matches: 7. Germline assignment: CDR1 ENHRY and CDR2 SYGVKD. CDR3 bases read: TGTGCCATTGGGACAGAGGGCCCCGGGGAG. It yields the protein CAIGTEGPGE. The full CDR3 is CAIGTEGPGELFF.

A word on this clone: The read finishes 3 residues shy of the CDR3 end, and the germline J gene is used to complete it. This rearrangement joins TRBV19 to TRBJ2-7; 14 bases fit TRBD2. The CDR3 totals 16 residues. The germline V gene has CDR1 LNHDA and CDR2 SQIVND (reference sequence). With 5 bases clipped from V and 6 bases from J, the junction kept 9 bases outside the gene matches. The sequenced CDR3 bases are TGTGCCAGTAGTCCCGGGACTAGCGGGAGAAGGGTCGAG. Protein: CASSPGTSGRRVE. The whole CDR3 region reads CASSPGTSGRRVEQYF.

A word on this clone: The observed sequence ends 3 residues before the CDR3 terminus, with the missing tail filled in from the germline J gene. The rearrangement links TRBV27 to TRBJ1-4; D uncertain. This CDR3 has 19 amino acids. V lost 2 bases to trimming and J lost 4 bases, with 23 bases between them. Germline V gene lookup returns CDR1 MNHEY and CDR2 SMNVEV (reference sequence). The CDR3 sequence is CASSLIDPRTRRGNEKLFF. The sequenced part of the CDR3 DNA is TGTGCCAGCAGTTTAATAGATCCTCGAACCCGACGGGGTAATGAAAAA.

To note about this clone: Read data end 3 residues before the CDR3 end; the end is taken from the germline J gene. V usage is TRBV5-1 and J usage is TRBJ2-2; D gene ambiguous. The CDR3 length is 11 residues. V lost 6 bases and J lost 6, with 6 bases in between. Germline-derived CDR1 and CDR2 are SGHRS and YFSETQ. Here the CDR3 reads CASKEAGELFF. CDR3 bases read: TGCGCCAGCAAAGAGGCCGGGGAG.

Partial CDR3 DNA: TGTGCCAGCAGCCCCGGGGGAGCTTATGAG. This codes for CASSPGGAYE. The whole CDR3 region reads CASSPGGAYEQFF. This chain uses TRBV5-5 with TRBJ2-1, with D possibly TRBD2 on 6 matching bases. The DNA ends 3 residues before the CDR3 does, and the rest of the CDR3 is filled in from the germline J gene. V lost 4 bases, J lost 8 bases, and 13 bases lay in between. CDR1 and CDR2 (germline): SGHKS, YYEKEE (reference sequence). The CDR3 loop spans 13 amino acids.

Notes on this clone: Read sequence stops 3 residues before the CDR3 end, and the germline J gene provides the missing end. The gene calls are TRBV19 and TRBJ2-1; D not certain. Deletions cut 6 bases from V and 3 bases from J, with 9 bases between. Germline V gene sequence: CDR1 LNHDA, CDR2 SQIVND (reference sequence). The CDR3 contains 13 residues. The sequenced part of the CDR3 DNA is TGTGCCAGTAGCAAAGAACTCTACAATGAG. Translated: CASSKELYNE. In full, the CDR3 reads CASSKELYNEQFF.

As for this clone: Read data end 3 residues before the CDR3 end; the end is taken from the germline J gene. The chain employs TRBV19 and TRBJ2-2; the match to TRBD1 covers 11 bases. This CDR3 spans 15 amino acids. CDR1 and CDR2 from the germline V gene are LNHDA and SQIVND (reference sequence). CDR3 DNA (partial): TGTGCCAGTAGGGACAGGGGGCTATCTAATGAAAAG. Encoded protein: CASRDRGLSNEK. Given in full, the CDR3 is CASRDRGLSNEKLFF.

CDR3 amino acids: CSARDLSGEQYF. The part of the CDR3 DNA that was read is TGCAGTGCTAGAGATCTCAGCGGCGAG. The gene calls are TRBV20-1 and TRBJ2-7; perhaps TRBD2 as D (5 bases). With the read ending 3 residues before the CDR3 end, the germline J gene is used to fill in that end. The germline V and J ends were trimmed by 0 bases and 6 bases, with 9 bases remaining between them. Germline V CDR1 and CDR2: DFQATT, SNEGSKA (reference sequence). This CDR3 spans 12 amino acids.

Regarding this clone: The read terminates 3 residues before the CDR3 end, so the remaining end is supplied by the germline J gene. The V gene is TRBV5-1, the J gene TRBJ1-2; a possible D gene is TRBD1 (6 bases). CDR1 is SGHRS and CDR2 is YFSETQ in the germline V gene. The germline V and J ends were trimmed by 0 bases and 3 bases, with 12 bases remaining between them. The CDR3 is 15 residues long. This chain's CDR3 is CASSLGLDSYYGYTF. Partial CDR3 DNA: TGCGCCAGCAGCTTGGGCCTGGACAGCTACTATGGC.

For this clone: At one end, the junction sequence differs from germline, possibly due to a read error. CDR3: CASSPDTDNDGQYF. The CDR3 DNA, read in part, is TGTGCCAGTTCACCAGACACCGATAATGATGGT. The V and J genes are TRBV18 and TRBJ2-4, with unresolved D. Read data end 3 residues before the CDR3 end; the end is taken from the germline J gene. CDR3 length: 14 amino acids. Germline V gene lookup returns CDR1 KGHSH and CDR2 LQKENI. The whole variable domain, filled in from reference TRBV18 and TRBJ2-4, reads NAGVMQNPRHLVRRRGQEARLRCSPMKGHSHVYWYRQLPEEGLKFMVYLQKENIIDESGMPKERFSAEFPKEGPSILRIQQVVRGDSAAYFCASSPDTDNDGQYFGAGTRLSVL.

To note about this clone: Sequencing ends 3 residues short of the CDR3 end; the germline J gene provides the rest. The same CDR3 is also encoded by other DNA sequences in this sample. This sequence joins TRBV2 and TRBJ1-3; TRBD1 aligns across 8 bases. The CDR3 is made up of 16 amino acids. CDR1 is SNHLY, CDR2 FYNNEI, per germline. The junction had 5 bases not matched to a gene; V was cut back by 4 bases and J by 0 bases. The CDR3 is CASSAKTGASGNTIYF. The sequenced part of the CDR3 DNA is TGTGCCAGCAGTGCAAAGACAGGGGCCTCTGGAAACACC.

About this clone: The read ends 3 residues shy of where the CDR3 ends; the end is completed using the germline J gene. This rearrangement joins TRBV9 to TRBJ2-5; TRBD2 matches 12 bases. From germline, CDR1 is SGDLS and CDR2 YYNGEE. The CDR3 covers 16 residues. Trimming at V came to 2 bases and at J to 5 bases, leaving 7 bases not matched to a gene. The CDR3 bases that were read are TGTGCCAGCAGCGTCGGGACTAGCGGGCGGGCGGAGACC. Translation gives CASSVGTSGRAET. The entire CDR3 reads CASSVGTSGRAETQYF. Supplemented by reference TRBV9 and TRBJ2-5, the full variable domain reads DSGVTQTPKHLITATGQRVTLRCSPRSGDLSVYWYQQSLDQGLQFLIQYYNGEERAKGNILERFSAQQFPDLHSELNLSSLELGDSALYFCASSVGTSGRAETQYFGPGTRLLVL.

As for this clone: At one end, the junction sequence differs from germline, possibly due to a read error. The read stops 3 residues short of the end of the CDR3; the missing end is completed from the germline J gene. V usage is TRBV4-2 and J usage is TRBJ2-3; TRBD2 aligns across 8 bases. This CDR3 spans 15 amino acids. Germline CDR1 reads LGHNA; CDR2 reads YNFKEQ. CDR3 loop: CASSLTSGRGDTQYF. The DNA read from the CDR3 is TGCGCCAGCAGCCTAACTAGCGGTCGTGGGGATACG.

With regard to this clone: The CDR3 end is not reached by the read, which stops 3 residues before it; the germline J gene fills it in. V and J are TRBV20-1 and TRBJ2-4; the match to TRBD1 covers 9 bases. CDR1 is DFQATT, CDR2 SNEGSKA, per germline (reference sequence). This CDR3 is built from 13 residues. CDR3 protein: CSADGQGRETQYF. CDR3 DNA (partial): TGCAGTGCCGACGGACAGGGGCGGGAGACT.

Remarks on this clone: Coverage ceases 3 residues before the CDR3 finishes, and the germline J gene fills in the end. The chain uses TRBV20-1 and TRBJ2-4, with D hard to call. CDR3 length: 17 residues. V lost 2 bases to trimming and J lost 1 base, with 18 bases between them. The germline V gene encodes CDR1 DFQATT and CDR2 SNEGSKA (reference sequence). Incomplete CDR3 DNA: TGCAGTGCTAGAAGTCCCTTTAGGGTTTCGGCCAAAAACATT. It codes for CSARSPFRVSAKNI. The entire CDR3 sequence reads CSARSPFRVSAKNIQYF.

In regard to this clone: The DNA ends 3 residues before the CDR3 does, and the rest of the CDR3 is filled in from the germline J gene. This chain joins TRBV11-3 and TRBJ2-3; D gene ambiguous. Germline V CDR1 and CDR2: SGHNT, YENEEA. The CDR3 runs 11 residues. Trimming removed 8 bases from V and 4 bases from J, with 7 bases in between. The part of the CDR3 DNA that was read is TGTGCCAGCGGTAGAGCAGATACG. It codes for CASGRADT. In full, the CDR3 reads CASGRADTQYF.

Worth noting for this clone: The read stops 3 residues short of the end of the CDR3; the missing end is completed from the germline J gene. The J gene is TRBJ2-1, the V gene TRBV6-2 or TRBV6-3; D is perhaps TRBD2 (5 bases). V was cut by 6 bases and J by 7 bases, with 13 bases left in between. This CDR3 region has 13 residues. Germline V gene lookup returns CDR1 MNHEY and CDR2 SVGEGT. The CDR3 here is CASSLRTANEQFF. The CDR3 bases that were read are TGTGCCAGCAGCCTCCGGACTGCGAATGAG.

Concerning this clone: The CDR3 end is not reached by the read, which stops 3 residues before it; the germline J gene fills it in. This chain uses TRBV19 with TRBJ1-5, with 8 bases fitting TRBD1. This CDR3 is built from 17 residues. Germline trimming cut 8 bases from V and 2 bases from J; bases unmatched to any gene: 14. CDR1 is LNHDA, CDR2 SQIVND, per germline (reference sequence). The sequenced part of the CDR3 DNA is TGTGCCAGTCATATCGGGATCGGGACAGGTCGCAATCAGCCC. It is translated as CASHIGIGTGRNQP. The full CDR3 is CASHIGIGTGRNQPQHF.

In the case of this clone: The observed sequence ends 3 residues before the CDR3 terminus, with the missing tail filled in from the germline J gene. J is TRBJ1-4 and V is TRBV7-6, with TRBD1 matching 8 bases. V lost 7 bases and J lost 8; bases outside the gene matches: 12. This CDR3 spans 15 amino acids. Germline CDR1 and CDR2: SGHVS and FNYEAQ. CDR3 residues: CASTTGARGKEKLFF. CDR3 DNA, as far as it was read: TGTGCCAGCACGACAGGGGCTCGAGGGAAGGAAAAA. Based on the CDR3 plus reference TRBV7-6 and TRBJ1-4, the full variable domain is GAGVSQSPRYKVTKRGQDVALRCDPISGHVSLYWYRQALGQGPEFLTYFNYEAQQDKSGLPNDRFSAERPEGSISTLTIQRTEQRDSAMYRCASTTGARGKEKLFFGSGTQLSVL.

Worth noting for this clone: The read gets to within 3 residues of the CDR3 end, and the germline J gene fills in the rest. This chain joins TRBV20-1 and TRBJ2-7; 7 bases align to TRBD1. Per the germline V gene, CDR1 is DFQATT and CDR2 is SNEGSKA (reference sequence). This CDR3 has 13 amino acids. The V gene end was trimmed by 6 bases and the J gene end by 0 bases; junction bases not matched to a gene: 5. The CDR3 loop reads CSAQRQGSYEQYF. The CDR3 DNA, read in part, is TGCAGTGCCCAACGACAGGGCTCCTACGAG.

The CDR3 protein is CASRSGGFANTGELFF. The covered CDR3 bases are TGTGCCAGCAGATCAGGGGGCTTCGCGAACACCGGGGAG. The V gene is TRBV6-2 or TRBV6-3, the J gene TRBJ2-2, with TRBD1 matching over 8 bases. The read comes to an end 3 residues before the CDR3 does, leaving the germline J gene to fill in the end. Germline V lookup: CDR1 MNHEY, CDR2 SVGEGT. Losses at the gene ends were 6 bases for V and 0 bases for J; bases not matched to a gene: 6. CDR3 length: 16 amino acids.

Regarding this clone: The CDR3 is cut off 3 residues early in the read; its end comes from the germline J gene. The chain links TRBV6-2 or TRBV6-3 to TRBJ1-6, with 7 bases matching TRBD1. The trim removed 4 bases at V and 8 bases at J, leaving 2 bases unmatched. The CDR3 runs to 13 residues. CDR1 and CDR2 from the germline V gene are MNHEY and SVGEGT. The covered CDR3 bases are TGTGCCAGCAGTTGGGACAGTTATTCACCC. Translated, it gives CASSWDSYSP. The full CDR3 sequence reads CASSWDSYSPLHF.